The clone carrying this T cell receptor beta chain was counted a few times. RNA transcripts provided the source from which TCR beta CDR3 regions were amplified. The HTBI set primed first-round TCR CDR3 RT-PCR. MiXCR was run by TCRdb on the multiplex PCR reads, yielding one entry per CDR3 protein. The repertoire has about 420,000 distinct CDR3 sequences, approximately 14% of them found once; the top ten carry around an eighth. The sample belongs to a study of T cells in Graves' hyperthyroidism and ophthalmopathy. For the study at large: It was at initial diagnosis, before any treatment, that peripheral blood was collected.

The trim removed 0 bases at V and 5 bases at J, leaving 3 bases unmatched. The CDR3 loop spans 16 amino acids. Germline CDR1 LNHNV, CDR2 YYDKDF (reference sequence). The V call is TRBV15, the J call TRBJ2-2, with 10 bases matching TRBD2. The receptor was derived from a woman between 18 and 30 years old with Graves' hyperthyroidism. Source material: blood. CDR3 coding DNA: TGTGCCACCAGCAGAGATCTACTAGCGGGGACCGGGGAGCTGTTTTTT. Its translation: CATSRDLLAGTGELFF.